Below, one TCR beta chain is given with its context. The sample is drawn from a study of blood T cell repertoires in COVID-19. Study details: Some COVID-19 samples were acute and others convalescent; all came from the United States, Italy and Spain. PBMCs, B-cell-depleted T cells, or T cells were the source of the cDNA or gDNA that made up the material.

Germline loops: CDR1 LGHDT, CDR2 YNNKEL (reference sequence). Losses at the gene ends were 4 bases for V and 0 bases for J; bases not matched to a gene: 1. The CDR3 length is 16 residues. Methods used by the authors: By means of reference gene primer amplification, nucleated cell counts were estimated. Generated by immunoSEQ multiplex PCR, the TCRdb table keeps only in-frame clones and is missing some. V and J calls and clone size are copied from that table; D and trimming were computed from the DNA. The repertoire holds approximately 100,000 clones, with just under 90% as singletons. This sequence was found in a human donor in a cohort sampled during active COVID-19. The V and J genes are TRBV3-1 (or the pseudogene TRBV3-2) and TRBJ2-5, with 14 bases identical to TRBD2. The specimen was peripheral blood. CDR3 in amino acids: CASSRTSGRYQETQYF. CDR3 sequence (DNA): TGTGCCAGCAGCCGGACTAGCGGGAGGTACCAAGAGACCCAGTACTTC.